The present entry profiles one T cell receptor beta chain with its context. Germline loops: CDR1 GTSNPN, CDR2 SVGIG (reference sequence). With 3 bases clipped from V and 2 bases from J, the junction kept 5 bases outside the gene matches. The CDR3 is made up of 15 amino acids. The data stem from a study of shared clonotypes between healthy human individuals. Profiling relied on immunoSEQ multiplex PCR, and the TCRdb table lists in-frame clones only, not all of them. The sample holds some 1,100,000 clones; about four fifths are singletons and the top ten take approximately 0.56%. Sequencing input: memory CD4+ T cells from PBMCs. The sample's subset: CD45RA-negative fraction. This TCR derives from a man aged 18 to 29 in good health. Some clones in this sample may be carry-over from other donors' samples. The rearrangement uses TRBV30 and TRBJ2-3; 10 positions match TRBD2. The chain's CDR3 is CAWSRLAGLTDTQYF. The CDR3 DNA reads as TGTGCCTGGAGCAGACTAGCGGGTCTCACAGATACGCAGTATTTT.